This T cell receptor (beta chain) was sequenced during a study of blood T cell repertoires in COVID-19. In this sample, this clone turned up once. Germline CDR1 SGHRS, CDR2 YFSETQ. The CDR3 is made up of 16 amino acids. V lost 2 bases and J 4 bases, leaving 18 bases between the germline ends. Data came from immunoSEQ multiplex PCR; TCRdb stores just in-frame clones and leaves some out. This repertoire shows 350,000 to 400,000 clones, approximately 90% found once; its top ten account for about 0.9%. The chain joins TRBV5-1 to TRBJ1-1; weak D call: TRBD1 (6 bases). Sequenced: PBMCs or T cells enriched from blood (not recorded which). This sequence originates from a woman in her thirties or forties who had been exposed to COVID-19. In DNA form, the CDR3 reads TGCGCCAGCAGCTTCACAACAGGGATAACGGGCACTGAAGCTTTCTTT. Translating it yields CASSFTTGITGTEAFF.